The clone carrying this T cell receptor (beta chain) appeared a few times. This entry comes from a study of regulatory T cells in long-lasting Graves disease. Study at large: Graves' patients (newly diagnosed) had been on antithyroid drugs under 3 months.

Library construction for TCR beta used iRepertoire HTBI primers and Arm-PCR of CDR3 regions. TCRdb re-analysed the multiplex PCR reads in MiXCR, keeping a single row per CDR3 protein. The table has more than 350,000 distinct CDR3 sequences, more than 12% seen once. CDR3 length: 14 amino acids. V lost 7 bases to trimming and J lost 4 bases; unmatched junction nucleotides: 5. From germline, CDR1 is SGHAT and CDR2 FQNNGV. Noted time point: newly diagnosed GD, antithyroid drugs for less than 3 months. The TCR library was prepared using RNA isolated from PBMCs. The same specimen was also included in a second study, on T cells in Graves' hyperthyroidism and ophthalmopathy.

The sequenced sample was peripheral blood mononuclear cells (PBMCs), obtained at new diagnosis, from a patient treated with antithyroid drugs. The chain combines TRBV11-2 with TRBJ2-2; the match to TRBD2 covers 8 bases. The sequence was obtained from a woman in her 30s with Graves disease. Written as DNA, the CDR3 is TGTGCCAGCACGGCGGGAGGAATCACCGGGGAGCTGTTTTTT. It translates to CASTAGGITGELFF.